This T cell receptor beta chain was identified in a study of blood T cell repertoires in COVID-19. Study at large: Sources were T cells, B-cell-depleted T cells, or PBMCs; the material itself was cDNA or gDNA.

CDR3 length equals 16 residues. The germline gives CDR1 SGHTA, CDR2 FQGTGA. V was cut by 4 bases and J by 0 bases, with 14 bases left in between. In the original processing: From reference gene primer amplification, estimates of nucleated cell counts were derived. The protocol was immunoSEQ multiplex PCR, while the TCRdb copy is restricted to in-frame clones and leaves out a portion. V, J and clone size reflect that table, while D and trimming were determined from the DNA. The sample holds approximately 160,000 clones, around 80% seen once. The clonotype was recovered from a woman between 45 and 60 years old in a cohort sampled during active or convalescent COVID-19. Sequencing was performed on peripheral blood. J is TRBJ2-3 and V is TRBV7-3, with D possibly TRBD2 on 6 matching bases. CDR3: CASSSNPGLSTDTQYF. CDR3 DNA sequence: TGTGCCAGCAGCTCAAACCCGGGACTCAGCACAGATACGCAGTATTTT.